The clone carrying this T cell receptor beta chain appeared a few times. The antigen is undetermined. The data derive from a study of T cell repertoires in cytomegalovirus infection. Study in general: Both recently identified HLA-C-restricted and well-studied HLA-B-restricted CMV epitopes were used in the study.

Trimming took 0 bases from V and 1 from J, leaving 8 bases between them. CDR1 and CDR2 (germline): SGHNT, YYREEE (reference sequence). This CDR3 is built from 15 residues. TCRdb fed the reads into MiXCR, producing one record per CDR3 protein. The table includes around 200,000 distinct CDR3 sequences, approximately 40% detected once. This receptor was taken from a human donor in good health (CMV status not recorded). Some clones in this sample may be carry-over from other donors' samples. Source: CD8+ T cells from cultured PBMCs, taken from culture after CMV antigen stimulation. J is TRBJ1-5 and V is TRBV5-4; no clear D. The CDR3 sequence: CASSLGTGSNQPQHF. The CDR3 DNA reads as TGTGCCAGCAGCTTGGGGACGGGCAGCAATCAGCCCCAGCATTTT.